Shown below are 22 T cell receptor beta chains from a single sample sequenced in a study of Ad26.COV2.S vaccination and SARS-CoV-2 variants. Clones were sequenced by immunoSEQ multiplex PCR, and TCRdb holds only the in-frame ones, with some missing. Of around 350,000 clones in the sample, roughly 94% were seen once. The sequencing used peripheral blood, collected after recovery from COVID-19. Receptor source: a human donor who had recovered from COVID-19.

In nucleotides, the CDR3 is TGCGCCAGCAGCTTGGACGGGATCCCTGGGGCCAACGTCCTGACTTTC. This codes for CASSLDGIPGANVLTF. The rearrangement links TRBV5-1 to TRBJ2-6; the D gene is possibly TRBD2 (5 bases). Per the germline V gene, CDR1 is SGHRS and CDR2 is YFSETQ. This CDR3 contains 16 residues. V was clipped by 0 bases and J by 2 bases, with 9 bases between them. Combining the CDR3 with reference TRBV5-1 and TRBJ2-6 gives the whole variable domain KAGVTQTPRYLIKTRGQQVTLSCSPISGHRSVSWYQQTPGQGLQFLFEYFSETQRNKGNFPGRFSGRQFSNSRSEMNVSTLELGDSALYLCASSLDGIPGANVLTFGAGSRLTVL.

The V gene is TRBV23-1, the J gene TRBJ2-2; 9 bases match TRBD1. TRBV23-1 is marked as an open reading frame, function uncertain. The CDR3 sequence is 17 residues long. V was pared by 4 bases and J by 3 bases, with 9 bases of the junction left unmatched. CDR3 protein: CASSPYRTGDHTGELFF. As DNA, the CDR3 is TGCGCCAGCAGTCCCTACCGGACAGGGGACCACACCGGGGAGCTGTTTTTT.

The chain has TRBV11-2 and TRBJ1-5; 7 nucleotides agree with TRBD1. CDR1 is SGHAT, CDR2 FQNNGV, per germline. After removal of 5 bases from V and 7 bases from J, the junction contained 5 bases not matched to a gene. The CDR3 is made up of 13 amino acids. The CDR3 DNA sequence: TGTGCCAGCAGCCCAGACAGGGAACAGCCCCAGCATTTT. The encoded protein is CASSPDREQPQHF. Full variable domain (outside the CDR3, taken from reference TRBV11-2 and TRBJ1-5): EAGVAQSPRYKIIEKRQSVAFWCNPISGHATLYWYQQILGQGPKLLIQFQNNGVVDDSQLPKDRFSAERLKGVDSTLKIQPAKLEDSAVYLCASSPDREQPQHFGDGTRLSIL.

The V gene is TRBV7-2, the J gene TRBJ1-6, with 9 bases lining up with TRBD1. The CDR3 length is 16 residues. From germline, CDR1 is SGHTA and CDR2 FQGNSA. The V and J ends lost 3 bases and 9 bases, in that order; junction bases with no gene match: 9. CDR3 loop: CASSFRDRVLGSPLHF. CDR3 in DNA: TGTGCCAGCAGCTTCAGGGACAGGGTATTAGGTTCACCCCTCCACTTT.

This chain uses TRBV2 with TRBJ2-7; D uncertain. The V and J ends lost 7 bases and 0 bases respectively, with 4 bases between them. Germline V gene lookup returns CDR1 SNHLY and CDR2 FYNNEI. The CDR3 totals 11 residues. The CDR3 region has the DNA TGTGCCAGCACCCGCTCCTACGAGCAGTACTTC. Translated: CASTRSYEQYF.

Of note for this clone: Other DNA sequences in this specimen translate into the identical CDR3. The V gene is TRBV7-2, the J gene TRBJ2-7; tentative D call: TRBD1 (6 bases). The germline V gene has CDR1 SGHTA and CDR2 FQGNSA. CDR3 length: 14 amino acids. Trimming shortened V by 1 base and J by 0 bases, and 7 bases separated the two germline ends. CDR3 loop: CASSLDRDSYEQYF. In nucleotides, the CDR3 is TGTGCCAGCAGCTTAGACAGGGACTCCTACGAGCAGTACTTC.

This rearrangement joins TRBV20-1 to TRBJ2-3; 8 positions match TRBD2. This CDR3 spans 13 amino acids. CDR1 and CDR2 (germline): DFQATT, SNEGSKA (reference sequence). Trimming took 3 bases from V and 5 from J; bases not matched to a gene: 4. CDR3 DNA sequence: TGCAGTGCTAGTAGCGGGGTCGGAGATACGCAGTATTTT. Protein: CSASSGVGDTQYF.

The CDR3 DNA reads as TGTGCCAGCAGCTTGGGTGGGGCTGATTTCAAAAAACTGTTTTTT. Amino acids: CASSLGGADFKKLFF. The V gene is TRBV5-4, the J gene TRBJ1-4; weak D call: TRBD1 (5 bases). Germline CDR1 SGHNT, CDR2 YYREEE (reference sequence). Trimming took 0 bases from V and 9 from J, leaving 15 bases between them. The CDR3 is 15 amino acids. Supplemented by reference TRBV5-4 and TRBJ1-4, the full variable domain reads ETGVTQSPTHLIKTRGQQVTLRCSSQSGHNTVSWYQQALGQGPQFIFQYYREEENGRGNFPPRFSGLQFPNYSSELNVNALELDDSALYLCASSLGGADFKKLFFGSGTQLSVL.

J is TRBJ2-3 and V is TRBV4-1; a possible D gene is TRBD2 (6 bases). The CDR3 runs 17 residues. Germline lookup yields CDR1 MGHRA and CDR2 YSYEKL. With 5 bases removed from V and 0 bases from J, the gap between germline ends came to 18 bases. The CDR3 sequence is CASSSRGPGESTDTQYF. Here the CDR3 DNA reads TGCGCCAGCAGCTCTCGGGGCCCGGGGGAAAGCACAGATACGCAGTATTTT.

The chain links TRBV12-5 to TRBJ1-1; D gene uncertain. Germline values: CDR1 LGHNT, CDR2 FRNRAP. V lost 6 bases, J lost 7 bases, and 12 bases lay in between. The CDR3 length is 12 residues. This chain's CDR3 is CASGEAILEAFF. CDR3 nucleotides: TGTGCTAGTGGAGAAGCCATCCTTGAAGCTTTCTTT.

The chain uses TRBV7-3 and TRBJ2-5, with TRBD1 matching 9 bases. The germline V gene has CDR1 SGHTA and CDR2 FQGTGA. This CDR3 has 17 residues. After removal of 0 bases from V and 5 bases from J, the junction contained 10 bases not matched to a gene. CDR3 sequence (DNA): TGTGCCAGCAGCTTAACCGCCTCCGGGACAGGGTCGGAGACCCAGTACTTC. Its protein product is CASSLTASGTGSETQYF. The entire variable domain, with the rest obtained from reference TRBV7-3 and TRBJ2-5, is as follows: GAGVSQTPSNKVTEKGKYVELRCDPISGHTALYWYRQSLGQGPEFLIYFQGTGAADDSGLPNDRFFAVRPEGSVSTLKIQRTERGDSAVYLCASSLTASGTGSETQYFGPGTRLLVL.

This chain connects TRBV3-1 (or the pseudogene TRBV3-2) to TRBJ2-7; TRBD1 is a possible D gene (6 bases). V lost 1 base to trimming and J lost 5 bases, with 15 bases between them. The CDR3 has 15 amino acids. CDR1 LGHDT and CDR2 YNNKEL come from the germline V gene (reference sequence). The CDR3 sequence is CASSQGAGVKNEQYF. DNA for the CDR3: TGTGCCAGCAGCCAAGGGGCAGGGGTGAAAAACGAGCAGTACTTC.

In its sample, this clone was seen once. The CDR3 DNA reads TGTGCCAGCTCACCACCGATCGGGTTGAACACTGAAGCTTTCTTT. It translates to CASSPPIGLNTEAFF. The chain couples TRBV18 to TRBJ1-1; D is uncertain. Germline lookup yields CDR1 KGHSH and CDR2 LQKENI. CDR3 size: 15 residues. V gave up 0 bases and J gave up 0 bases, with 8 bases separating them.

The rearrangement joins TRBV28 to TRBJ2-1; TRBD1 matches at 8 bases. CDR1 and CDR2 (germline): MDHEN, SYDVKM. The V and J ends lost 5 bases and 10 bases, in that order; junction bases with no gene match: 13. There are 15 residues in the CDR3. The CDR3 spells CASSTAGGAGREQFF. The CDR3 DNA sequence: TGTGCCAGCAGTACCGCAGGGGGCGCGGGCAGGGAGCAGTTCTTC.

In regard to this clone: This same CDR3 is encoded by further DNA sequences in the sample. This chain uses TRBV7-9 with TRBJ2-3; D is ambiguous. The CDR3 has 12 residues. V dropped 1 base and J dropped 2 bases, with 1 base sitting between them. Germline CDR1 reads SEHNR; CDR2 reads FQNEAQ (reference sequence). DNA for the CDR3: TGTGCCAGCAGCTTAGACACAGATACGCAGTATTTT. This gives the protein CASSLDTDTQYF.

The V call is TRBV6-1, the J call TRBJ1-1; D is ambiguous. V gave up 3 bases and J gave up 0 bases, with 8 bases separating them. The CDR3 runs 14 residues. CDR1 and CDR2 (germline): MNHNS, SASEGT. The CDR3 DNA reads TGTGCCAGCAGTGACAGGAGGATGAACACTGAAGCTTTCTTT. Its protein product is CASSDRRMNTEAFF.

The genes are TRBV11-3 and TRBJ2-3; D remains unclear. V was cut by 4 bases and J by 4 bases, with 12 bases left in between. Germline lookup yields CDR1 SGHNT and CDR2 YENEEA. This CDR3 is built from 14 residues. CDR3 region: CASSYRGGADTQYF. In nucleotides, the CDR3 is TGTGCCAGCAGCTATAGAGGTGGCGCAGATACGCAGTATTTT.

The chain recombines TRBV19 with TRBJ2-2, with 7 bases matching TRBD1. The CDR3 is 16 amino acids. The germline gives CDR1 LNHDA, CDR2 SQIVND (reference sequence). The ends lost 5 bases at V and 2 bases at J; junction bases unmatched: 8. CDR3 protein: CASSRPGQLNTGELFF. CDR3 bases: TGTGCCAGTAGTCGTCCGGGACAGCTAAACACCGGGGAGCTGTTTTTT.

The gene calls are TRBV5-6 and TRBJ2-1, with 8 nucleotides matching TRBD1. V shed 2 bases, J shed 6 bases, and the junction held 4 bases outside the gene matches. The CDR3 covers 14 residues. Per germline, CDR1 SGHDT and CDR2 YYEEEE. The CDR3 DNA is TGTGCCAGCAGCTTATCAGGACAGGGCAATGAGCAGTTCTTC. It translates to CASSLSGQGNEQFF.

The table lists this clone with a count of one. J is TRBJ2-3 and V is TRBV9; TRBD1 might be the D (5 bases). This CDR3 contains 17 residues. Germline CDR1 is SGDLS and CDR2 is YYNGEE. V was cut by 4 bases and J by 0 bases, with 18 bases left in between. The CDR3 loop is CASSPEVGLPSTDTQYF. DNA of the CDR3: TGTGCCAGCAGCCCCGAGGTGGGGCTACCCAGCACAGATACGCAGTATTTT.

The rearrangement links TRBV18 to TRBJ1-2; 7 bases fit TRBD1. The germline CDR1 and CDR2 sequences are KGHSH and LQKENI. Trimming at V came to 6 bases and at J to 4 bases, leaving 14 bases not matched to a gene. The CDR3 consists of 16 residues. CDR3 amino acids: CASSEGGQNVGYGYTF. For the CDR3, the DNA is TGTGCCAGCTCGGAAGGGGGACAGAACGTGGGCTATGGCTACACCTTC.

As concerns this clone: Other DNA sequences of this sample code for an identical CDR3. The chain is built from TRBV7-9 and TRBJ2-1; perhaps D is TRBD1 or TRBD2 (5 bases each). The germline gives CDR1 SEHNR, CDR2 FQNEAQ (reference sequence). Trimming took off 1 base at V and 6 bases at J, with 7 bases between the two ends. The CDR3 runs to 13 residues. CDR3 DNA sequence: TGTGCCAGCAGCTTAGTTGGGGGCAATGAGCAGTTCTTC. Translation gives CASSLVGGNEQFF.